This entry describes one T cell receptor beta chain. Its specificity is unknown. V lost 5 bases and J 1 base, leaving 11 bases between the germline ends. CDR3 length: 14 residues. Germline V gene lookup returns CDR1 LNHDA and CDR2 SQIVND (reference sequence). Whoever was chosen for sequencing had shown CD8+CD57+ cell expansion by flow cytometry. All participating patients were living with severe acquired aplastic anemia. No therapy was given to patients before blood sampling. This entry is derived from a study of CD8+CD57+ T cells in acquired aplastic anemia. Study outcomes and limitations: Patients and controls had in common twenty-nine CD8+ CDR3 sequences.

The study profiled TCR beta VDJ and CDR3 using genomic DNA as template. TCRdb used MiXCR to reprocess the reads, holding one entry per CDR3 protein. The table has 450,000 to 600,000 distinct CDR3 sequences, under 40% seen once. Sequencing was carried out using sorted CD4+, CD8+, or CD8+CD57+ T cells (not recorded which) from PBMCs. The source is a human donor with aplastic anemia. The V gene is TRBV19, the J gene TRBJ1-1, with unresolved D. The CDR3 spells CASSPDIGNTEAFF. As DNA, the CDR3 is TGTGCCAGTAGTCCAGACATAGGGAACACTGAAGCTTTCTTT.